The 5 T cell receptor beta chains below come from one sample, sequenced in a study of T-cell reconstitution after alpha-beta-depleted transplantation in children. The TCRbeta library was prepared with unique molecular identifiers. TCRdb itself ran the PCR reads through MiXCR, one entry per CDR3 protein. The repertoire includes 490,000 or so distinct CDR3 sequences, roughly an eighth of them detected once, and 5% to 6% sits in the top ten. The input for sequencing was PBMCs from the stem cell graft donor, taken from the stem cell graft. The receptors stem from a human donor who donated a stem cell graft to a child with combined immunodeficiency.

The rearrangement uses TRBV28 and TRBJ2-5; TRBD1 agrees at 7 bases. The germline V gene encodes CDR1 MDHEN and CDR2 SYDVKM. The CDR3 covers 14 residues. With V trimmed by 6 bases and J by 3 bases, 7 bases remained unmatched. The CDR3 is CASRAGTVEETQYF. The CDR3 DNA reads as TGTGCCAGCAGGGCCGGGACAGTAGAAGAGACCCAGTACTTC.

This clonotype has at least ten counts. The genes are TRBV9 and TRBJ2-7; possibly TRBD1 for D (6 bases). The CDR3 loop spans 12 amino acids. CDR1 SGDLS and CDR2 YYNGEE come from the germline V gene. V was shortened by 3 bases and J by 3 bases, with 7 bases between the two germline ends. The CDR3 protein is CASSGQDYEQYF. CDR3 DNA: TGTGCCAGCAGCGGACAGGACTACGAGCAGTACTTC.

The CDR3 loop reads CATSDTPYADTQYF. The DNA of the CDR3 is TGTGCCACCAGTGATACCCCATATGCAGATACGCAGTATTTT. The chain combines TRBV24-1 with TRBJ2-3; no clear D. Germline V gene data show CDR1 as KGHDR and CDR2 as SFDVKD. Deletions cut 3 bases from V and 4 bases from J, with 10 bases between. The CDR3 has 14 residues.

This clonotype was detected a few times. This chain connects TRBV7-2 to TRBJ1-1, with D possibly TRBD1 on 5 matching bases. Per the germline V gene, CDR1 is SGHTA and CDR2 is FQGNSA. V lost 5 bases, J lost 6 bases, and 10 bases lay in between. The CDR3 length is 12 residues. This CDR3 reads CASSPGFAEAFF. CDR3 in DNA: TGTGCCAGCAGCCCAGGGTTCGCTGAAGCTTTCTTT. The full variable domain, completed using reference TRBV7-2 and TRBJ1-1, is GAGVSQSPSNKVTEKGKDVELRCDPISGHTALYWYRQSLGQGLEFLIYFQGNSAPDKSGLPSDRFSAERTGGSVSTLTIQRTQQEDSAVYLCASSPGFAEAFFGQGTRLTVV.

This clonotype showed up just a few times. The V call is TRBV5-6, the J call TRBJ2-5, with 10 bases that match TRBD2. J gave up 4 bases and V 5 bases, and 11 bases lay outside the gene matches. CDR3 size: 16 residues. In germline, CDR1 is SGHDT, CDR2 YYEEEE. The CDR3 bases are TGTGCCAGCAGGAACCTCCTAGCGGGAGATCGAGAGACCCAGTACTTC. Protein: CASRNLLAGDRETQYF.